This T cell receptor beta chain was observed in a study of CD8 T cells in ankylosing spondylitis. Findings of the study overall: Some motif variants had been reported before (in reactive arthritis synovial fluid and blood). Disease-linked clones reportedly concentrated significantly in matched ankylosing spondylitis synovial fluid. Characteristic of ankylosing spondylitis blood, it appeared, was a TCR beta motif comprising roughly eight highly homologous variants.

Quantitative molecular-barcoded 5'-RACE generated the TCR beta libraries. One entry per CDR3 protein results from TCRdb running MiXCR on the 5' RACE reads. Here the sample spans around 130,000 distinct CDR3 sequences, 17% being singletons. Concerning this clonotype itself: Its antigen is not identified.

Germline-derived CDR1 and CDR2 are MNHEY and SMNVEV (reference sequence). Trimming removed 10 bases from V and 0 bases from J; junction bases left unmatched: 6. This CDR3 contains 13 residues. The source material was blood, either unsorted or a sorted T cell fraction (not recorded which). The receptor comes from a male donor with ankylosing spondylitis. The rearrangement joins TRBV27 to TRBJ2-7, with 7 bases matching TRBD2. CDR3 bases: TGTGCCACAGCACTAGCGAGCTCCTACGAGCAGTACTTC. Its protein product is CATALASSYEQYF.